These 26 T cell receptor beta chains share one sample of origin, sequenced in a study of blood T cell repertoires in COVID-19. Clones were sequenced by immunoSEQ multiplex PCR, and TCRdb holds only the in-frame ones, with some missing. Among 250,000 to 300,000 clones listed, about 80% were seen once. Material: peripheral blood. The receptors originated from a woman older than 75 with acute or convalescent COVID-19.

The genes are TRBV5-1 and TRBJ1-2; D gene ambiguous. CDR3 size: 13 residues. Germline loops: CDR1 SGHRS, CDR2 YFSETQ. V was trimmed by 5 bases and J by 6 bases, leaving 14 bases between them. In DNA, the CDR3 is TGCGCCAGCAGTGATGGTACTCCTGATGGCTACACCTTC. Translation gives CASSDGTPDGYTF.

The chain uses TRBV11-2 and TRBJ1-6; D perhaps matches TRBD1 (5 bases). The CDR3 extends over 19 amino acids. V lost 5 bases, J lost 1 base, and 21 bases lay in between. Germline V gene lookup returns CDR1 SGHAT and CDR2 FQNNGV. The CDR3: CASSRRDSSWGSYNSPLHF. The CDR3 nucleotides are TGTGCCAGCAGCCGACGGGACTCATCCTGGGGGTCCTATAATTCACCCCTCCACTTT.

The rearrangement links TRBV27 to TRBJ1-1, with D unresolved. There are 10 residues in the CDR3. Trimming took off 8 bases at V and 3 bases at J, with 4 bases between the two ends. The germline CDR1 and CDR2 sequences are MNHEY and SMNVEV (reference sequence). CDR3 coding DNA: TGTGCCAGCTGCGACACTGAAGCTTTCTTT. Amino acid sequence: CASCDTEAFF.

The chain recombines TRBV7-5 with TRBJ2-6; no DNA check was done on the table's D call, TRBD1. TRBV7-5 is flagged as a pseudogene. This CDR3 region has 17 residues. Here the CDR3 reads CVRSLCPGIPGANVLTF. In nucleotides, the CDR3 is TGTGTCAGAAGCTTATGCCCAGGAATCCCTGGGGCCAACGTCCTGACTTTC.

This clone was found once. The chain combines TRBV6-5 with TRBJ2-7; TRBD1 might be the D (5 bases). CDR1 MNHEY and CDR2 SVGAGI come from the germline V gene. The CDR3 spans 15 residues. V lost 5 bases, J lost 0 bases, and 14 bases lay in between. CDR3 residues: CASSRADKSSYEQYF. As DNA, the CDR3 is TGTGCCAGCAGTCGCGCGGACAAGAGCTCCTACGAGCAGTACTTC.

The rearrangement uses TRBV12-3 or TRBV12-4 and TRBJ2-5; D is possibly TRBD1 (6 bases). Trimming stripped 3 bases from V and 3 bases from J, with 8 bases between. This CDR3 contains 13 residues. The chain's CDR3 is CASSLSGEETQYF. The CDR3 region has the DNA TGTGCCAGCAGTTTGTCAGGGGAAGAGACCCAGTACTTC.

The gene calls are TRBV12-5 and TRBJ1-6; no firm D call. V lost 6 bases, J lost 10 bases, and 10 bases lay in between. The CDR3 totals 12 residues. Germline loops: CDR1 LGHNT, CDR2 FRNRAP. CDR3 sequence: CASGQSQSPLHF. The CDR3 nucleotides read TGTGCTAGTGGCCAATCCCAGTCACCCCTCCACTTT.

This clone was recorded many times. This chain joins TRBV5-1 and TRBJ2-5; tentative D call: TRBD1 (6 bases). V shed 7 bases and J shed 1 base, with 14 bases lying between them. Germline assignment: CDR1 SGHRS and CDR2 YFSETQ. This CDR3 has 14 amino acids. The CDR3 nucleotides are TGCGCCAGCGGCACCGGGACAATCCAAGAGACCCAGTACTTC. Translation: CASGTGTIQETQYF.

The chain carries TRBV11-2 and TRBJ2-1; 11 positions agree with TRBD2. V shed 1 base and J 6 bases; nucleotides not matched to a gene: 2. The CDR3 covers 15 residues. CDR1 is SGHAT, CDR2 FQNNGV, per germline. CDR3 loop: CASSLVLAGVNEQFF. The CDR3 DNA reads TGTGCCAGCAGCTTAGTACTAGCGGGAGTCAATGAGCAGTTCTTC.

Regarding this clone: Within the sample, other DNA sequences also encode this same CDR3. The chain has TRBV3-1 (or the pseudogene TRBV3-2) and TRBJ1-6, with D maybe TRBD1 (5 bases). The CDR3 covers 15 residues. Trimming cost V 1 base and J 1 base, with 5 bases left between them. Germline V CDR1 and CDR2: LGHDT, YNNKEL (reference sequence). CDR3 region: CASSQGQSYNSPLHF. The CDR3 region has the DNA TGTGCCAGCAGCCAAGGACAGTCCTATAATTCACCCCTCCACTTT.

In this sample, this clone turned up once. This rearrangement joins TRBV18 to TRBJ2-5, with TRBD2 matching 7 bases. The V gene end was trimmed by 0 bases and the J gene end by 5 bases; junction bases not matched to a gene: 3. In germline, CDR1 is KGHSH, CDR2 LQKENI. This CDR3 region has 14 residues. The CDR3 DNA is TGTGCCAGCTCACCACCGATGGGGGGGGAGACCCAGTACTTC. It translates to CASSPPMGGETQYF.

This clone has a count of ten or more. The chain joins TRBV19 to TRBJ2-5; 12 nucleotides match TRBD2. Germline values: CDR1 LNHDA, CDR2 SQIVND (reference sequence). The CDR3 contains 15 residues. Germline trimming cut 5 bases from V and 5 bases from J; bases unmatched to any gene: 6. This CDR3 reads CASSSTSGSRETQYF. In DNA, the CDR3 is TGTGCCAGTAGTTCGACTAGCGGGAGTCGGGAGACCCAGTACTTC.

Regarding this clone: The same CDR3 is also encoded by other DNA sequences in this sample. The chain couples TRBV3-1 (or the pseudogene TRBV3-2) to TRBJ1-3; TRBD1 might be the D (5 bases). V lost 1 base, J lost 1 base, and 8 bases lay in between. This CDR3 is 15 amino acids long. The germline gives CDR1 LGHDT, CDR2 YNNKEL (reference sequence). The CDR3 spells CASSQGGGSGNTIYF. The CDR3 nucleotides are TGTGCCAGCAGCCAAGGTGGGGGGTCTGGAAACACCATATATTTT.

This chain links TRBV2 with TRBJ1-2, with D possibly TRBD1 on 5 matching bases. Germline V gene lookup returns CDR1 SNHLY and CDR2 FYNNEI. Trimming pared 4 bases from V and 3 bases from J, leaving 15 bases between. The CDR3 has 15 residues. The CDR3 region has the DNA TGTGCCAGCAGTGTTCTCCGGATAGGGGACTATGGCTACACCTTC. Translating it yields CASSVLRIGDYGYTF.

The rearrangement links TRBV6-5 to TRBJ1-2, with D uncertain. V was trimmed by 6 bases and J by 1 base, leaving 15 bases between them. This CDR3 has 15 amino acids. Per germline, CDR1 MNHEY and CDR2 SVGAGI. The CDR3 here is CASRDGQRLNYGYTF. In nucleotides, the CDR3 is TGTGCCAGCAGGGACGGTCAGCGGCTTAACTATGGCTACACCTTC.

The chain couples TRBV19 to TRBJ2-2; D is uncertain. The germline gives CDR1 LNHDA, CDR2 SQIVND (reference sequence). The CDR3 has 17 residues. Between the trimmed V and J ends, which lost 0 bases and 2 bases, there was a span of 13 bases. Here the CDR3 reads CASSIDQGTANTGELFF. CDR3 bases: TGTGCCAGTAGTATAGATCAAGGTACAGCAAACACCGGGGAGCTGTTTTTT.

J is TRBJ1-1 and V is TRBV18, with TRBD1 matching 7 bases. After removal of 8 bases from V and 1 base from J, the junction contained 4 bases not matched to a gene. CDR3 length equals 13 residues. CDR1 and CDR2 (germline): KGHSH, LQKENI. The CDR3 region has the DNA TGTGCCAGCCGGACAGGACGGAACACTGAAGCTTTCTTT. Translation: CASRTGRNTEAFF. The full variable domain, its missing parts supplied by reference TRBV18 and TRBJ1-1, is NAGVMQNPRHLVRRRGQEARLRCSPMKGHSHVYWYRQLPEEGLKFMVYLQKENIIDESGMPKERFSAEFPKEGPSILRIQQVVRGDSAAYFCASRTGRNTEAFFGQGTRLTVV.

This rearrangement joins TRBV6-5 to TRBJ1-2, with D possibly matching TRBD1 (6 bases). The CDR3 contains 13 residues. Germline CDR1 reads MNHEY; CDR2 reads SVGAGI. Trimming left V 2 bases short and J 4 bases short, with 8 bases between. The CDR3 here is CASSYDRIYGYTF. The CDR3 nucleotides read TGTGCCAGCAGTTACGACAGGATCTATGGCTACACCTTC.

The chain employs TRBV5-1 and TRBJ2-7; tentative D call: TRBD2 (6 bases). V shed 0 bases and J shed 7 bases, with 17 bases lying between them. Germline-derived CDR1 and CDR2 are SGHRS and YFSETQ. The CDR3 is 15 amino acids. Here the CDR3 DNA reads TGCGCCAGCAGCTTGGTAAATTCGGGAGCTGGTGAGCAGTACTTC. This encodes CASSLVNSGAGEQYF. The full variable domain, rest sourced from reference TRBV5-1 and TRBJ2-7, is KAGVTQTPRYLIKTRGQQVTLSCSPISGHRSVSWYQQTPGQGLQFLFEYFSETQRNKGNFPGRFSGRQFSNSRSEMNVSTLELGDSALYLCASSLVNSGAGEQYFGPGTRLTVT.

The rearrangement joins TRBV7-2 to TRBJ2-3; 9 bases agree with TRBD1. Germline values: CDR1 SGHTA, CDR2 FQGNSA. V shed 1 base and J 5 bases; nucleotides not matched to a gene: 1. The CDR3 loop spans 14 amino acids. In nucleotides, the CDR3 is TGTGCCAGCAGCTTAGGGGACAGGGTAGATACGCAGTATTTT. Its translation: CASSLGDRVDTQYF.

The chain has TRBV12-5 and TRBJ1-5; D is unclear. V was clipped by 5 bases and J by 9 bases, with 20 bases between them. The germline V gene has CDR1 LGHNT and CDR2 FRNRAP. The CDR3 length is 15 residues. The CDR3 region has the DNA TGTGCTAGTGGTCCTCAAGGAGGGTTCGGAAGGCCCCAGCATTTT. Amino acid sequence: CASGPQGGFGRPQHF.

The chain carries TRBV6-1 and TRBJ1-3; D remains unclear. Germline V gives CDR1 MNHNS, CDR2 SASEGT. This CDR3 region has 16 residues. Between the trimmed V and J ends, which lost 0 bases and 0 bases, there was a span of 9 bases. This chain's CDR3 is CASSEASVNSGNTIYF. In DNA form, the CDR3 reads TGTGCCAGCAGTGAAGCATCGGTTAACTCTGGAAACACCATATATTTT.

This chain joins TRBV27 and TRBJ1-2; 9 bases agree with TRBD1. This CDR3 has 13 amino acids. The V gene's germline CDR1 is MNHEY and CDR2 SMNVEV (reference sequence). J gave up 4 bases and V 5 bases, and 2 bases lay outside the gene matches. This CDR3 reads CASSRQGVYGYTF. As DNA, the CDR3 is TGTGCCAGCAGTAGACAGGGGGTCTATGGCTACACCTTC.

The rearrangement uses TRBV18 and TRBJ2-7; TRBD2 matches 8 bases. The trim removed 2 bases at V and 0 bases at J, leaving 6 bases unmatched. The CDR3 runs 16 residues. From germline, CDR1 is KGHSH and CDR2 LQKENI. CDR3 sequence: CASSPSAGGPSYEQYF. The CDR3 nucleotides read TGTGCCAGCTCACCATCGGCGGGGGGTCCCTCCTACGAGCAGTACTTC.

DNA for the CDR3: TGCGCCAGCAGCGTGACAGTTTCAGGTAGCACTGAAGCTTTCTTT. It is translated as CASSVTVSGSTEAFF. The chain has TRBV5-1 and TRBJ1-1; D is perhaps TRBD1 (5 bases). The CDR3 is 15 amino acids. The ends were cut back, 4 bases at V and 4 bases at J, with 17 bases in the middle. Germline lookup yields CDR1 SGHRS and CDR2 YFSETQ. Using reference TRBV5-1 and TRBJ1-1 for the parts outside the CDR3, the full variable domain is KAGVTQTPRYLIKTRGQQVTLSCSPISGHRSVSWYQQTPGQGLQFLFEYFSETQRNKGNFPGRFSGRQFSNSRSEMNVSTLELGDSALYLCASSVTVSGSTEAFFGQGTRLTVV.

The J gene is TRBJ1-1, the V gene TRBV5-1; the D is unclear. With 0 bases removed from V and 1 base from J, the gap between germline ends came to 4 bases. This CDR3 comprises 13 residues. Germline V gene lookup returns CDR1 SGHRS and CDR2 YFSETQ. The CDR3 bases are TGCGCCAGCAGCTTGGGCAGGAACACTGAAGCTTTCTTT. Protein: CASSLGRNTEAFF.